The present T cell receptor beta chain was sequenced within a study of T cell repertoires in cytomegalovirus infection. From the reads, TCRdb called clonotypes with MiXCR, one entry per CDR3 protein. The table includes some 180,000 distinct CDR3 sequences, about 15% detected once. Study-level results: Predominance within the ex vivo response was attributable to HLA-C-restricted CMV-specific TCR beta clonotypes.

This clonotype was counted only a few times. Its antigen is currently unknown. This clonotype was sampled from a human donor in good health (CMV status not recorded). Some clones in this sample may be carry-over from other donors' samples. The sequencing input was CD8+ T cells from PBMCs.

The DNA of the CDR3 is TGTGCCAGCAGTTACGGGGGACTAGACACAGATACGCAGTATTTT. Its translation is CASSYGGLDTDTQYF. This chain uses TRBV6-5 with TRBJ2-3; 8 nucleotides align to TRBD2. Germline trimming cut 2 bases from V and 2 bases from J; bases unmatched to any gene: 3. Germline V gene lookup returns CDR1 MNHEY and CDR2 SVGAGI. The CDR3 is 15 amino acids.